The source of this T cell receptor beta chain is a study of blood T cell repertoires in COVID-19. Study at large: The study counted Cohort 3 donors as recovered given two negative PCRs, clearance, or symptom resolution.

Participants came from some 23 US areas, aged roughly 18 to 90 years. In the source study's methods: Nucleated cell number was recorded as an estimate derived from reference gene primer amplification. Assay used: immunoSEQ multiplex PCR; TCRdb lists only in-frame clones, some missing. V, J and clone size are taken as reported in that table, and D and trimming were inferred from the DNA itself. The table lists around 200,000 clones, 86% of them singletons, with 3% to 3.5% in the top ten. The germline CDR1 and CDR2 sequences are SGHTS and YDEGEE. The CDR3 loop spans 15 amino acids. The V gene lost 0 bases and the J gene lost 5 bases, with 14 bases spanning the gap.

The V and J genes are TRBV5-8 and TRBJ2-5, with a tentative D call TRBD1 (5 bases). This sequence originates from a woman aged 45-59 years in a cohort exposed to, infected with or recovered from COVID-19 (not recorded which). Sequencing input: PBMCs or T cells enriched from blood (not recorded which). The CDR3 bases are TGTGCCAGCAGCTTGGGTGGGGCAGCGTTGGAGACCCAGTACTTC. Its translation: CASSLGGAALETQYF. Complete variable domain (other parts from reference TRBV5-8 and TRBJ2-5): EAGVTQSPTHLIKTRGQQATLRCSPISGHTSVYWYQQALGLGLQFLLWYDEGEERNRGNFPPRFSGRQFPNYSSELNVNALELEDSALYLCASSLGGAALETQYFGPGTRLLVL.